These 21 T cell receptor beta chains were sequenced from one sample in a study of technical replicates of blood from four donors. Sequencing used immunoSEQ multiplex PCR; TCRdb keeps in-frame clones, though not all of them. The table includes roughly 87,000 clones, 91% detected once. The sequenced sample was T cells isolated from PBMCs. These receptors were obtained from a human donor in good health.

This clone was observed a handful of times. This chain connects TRBV4-3 to TRBJ1-1; D gene unclear. The CDR3 spans 13 residues. From germline, CDR1 is LGHNA and CDR2 YSLEER. Trimming shortened V by 5 bases and J by 3 bases, and 10 bases separated the two germline ends. The CDR3 DNA is TGCGCCAGCAGCTATAAGAGGGACACTGAAGCTTTCTTT. Translation: CASSYKRDTEAFF.

The chain has TRBV9 and TRBJ2-3; maybe TRBD2 (6 bases). V was clipped by 0 bases and J by 5 bases, with 10 bases between them. The germline V gene encodes CDR1 SGDLS and CDR2 YYNGEE. The CDR3 is 14 residues long. CDR3 protein: CASSVAGAGDTQYF. CDR3 nucleotides: TGTGCCAGCAGCGTAGCGGGAGCAGGAGATACGCAGTATTTT.

The chain joins TRBV6-5 to TRBJ2-3; D is perhaps TRBD2 (5 bases). Germline V CDR1 and CDR2: MNHEY, SVGAGI. V gave up 4 bases and J gave up 3 bases, with 14 bases separating them. The CDR3 extends over 15 amino acids. The CDR3 nucleotides read TGTGCCAGCAGTTCCGGACTGCCCTCGACAGATACGCAGTATTTT. The encoded protein is CASSSGLPSTDTQYF.

V is TRBV7-3 and J is TRBJ2-7, with D perhaps TRBD1 (5 bases). Trimming took off 2 bases at V and 5 bases at J, with 16 bases between the two ends. Per the germline V gene, CDR1 is SGHTA and CDR2 is FQGTGA. The CDR3 contains 15 residues. For the CDR3, the DNA is TGTGCCAGCAGCTTAGGGGCCACGGTTGGCGACGAGCAGTACTTC. This codes for CASSLGATVGDEQYF.

CDR3 residues: CASRGPGQPQHF. CDR3 nucleotide sequence: TGTGCCAGCAGGGGCCCAGGCCAGCCCCAGCATTTT. The chain links TRBV6-5 to TRBJ1-5; D gene ambiguous. Per the germline V gene, CDR1 is MNHEY and CDR2 is SVGAGI. V lost 6 bases, J lost 7 bases, and 10 bases lay in between. This CDR3 is built from 12 residues.

This rearrangement joins TRBV7-2 to TRBJ1-1; 9 nucleotides match TRBD1. Trimming removed 5 bases from V and 1 base from J; junction bases left unmatched: 8. This CDR3 region has 16 residues. Germline loops: CDR1 SGHTA, CDR2 FQGNSA. The DNA for the CDR3 is TGTGCCAGCAGCCCCAGGACAGGGGCGACGAACACTGAAGCTTTCTTT. Translating it yields CASSPRTGATNTEAFF.

Only one count was recorded for this clone. This chain's CDR3 is CASSTGTSATDTQYF. The CDR3 bases are TGTGCCAGCAGTACAGGGACTAGCGCAACAGATACGCAGTATTTT. This sequence joins TRBV28 and TRBJ2-3; TRBD2 aligns across 10 bases. V shed 5 bases and J 3 bases; nucleotides not matched to a gene: 5. The CDR3 contains 15 residues. Looked up from germline, CDR1 is MDHEN and CDR2 is SYDVKM. Complete variable domain (other parts from reference TRBV28 and TRBJ2-3): DVKVTQSSRYLVKRTGEKVFLECVQDMDHENMFWYRQDPGLGLRLIYFSYDVKMKEKGDIPEGYSVSREKKERFSLILESASTNQTSMYLCASSTGTSATDTQYFGPGTRLTVL.

The chain recombines TRBV4-3 with TRBJ1-2; D gene ambiguous. Germline CDR1 and CDR2: LGHNA and YSLEER. The CDR3 is 15 residues long. Trimming cost V 2 bases and J 2 bases, with 12 bases left between them. DNA for the CDR3: TGCGCCAGCAGCCAAAGTGTGGGGAGGAACTATGGCTACACCTTC. Encoded protein: CASSQSVGRNYGYTF.

The rearrangement joins TRBV28 to TRBJ2-7, with D tentatively TRBD2 (6 bases). The CDR3 contains 15 residues. Germline CDR1 reads MDHEN; CDR2 reads SYDVKM. Trimming removed 6 bases at V and 0 bases at J, with 15 bases between. CDR3 DNA sequence: TGTGCCAGCAGGGATAGCGGTGGCTACTCCTACGAGCAGTACTTC. It yields the protein CASRDSGGYSYEQYF.

The V gene is TRBV4-3, the J gene TRBJ1-1, with 9 bases lining up with TRBD1. From germline, CDR1 is LGHNA and CDR2 YSLEER. CDR3 size: 17 residues. V shed 1 base and J 3 bases; nucleotides not matched to a gene: 9. The CDR3 DNA sequence: TGCGCCAGCAGCCAAGTTCCGGGACAGGGAGGGTACACTGAAGCTTTCTTT. Its protein product is CASSQVPGQGGYTEAFF.

This chain connects TRBV9 to TRBJ1-2, with a tentative D call TRBD1 (6 bases). The CDR3 is 16 amino acids. The germline V and J ends were trimmed by 1 base and 4 bases, with 17 bases remaining between them. Germline CDR1 and CDR2: SGDLS and YYNGEE. This CDR3 reads CASSVSPDSTTYGYTF. In nucleotides, the CDR3 is TGTGCCAGCAGCGTAAGCCCGGACAGCACTACCTATGGCTACACCTTC. The full variable domain, its missing parts supplied by reference TRBV9 and TRBJ1-2, is DSGVTQTPKHLITATGQRVTLRCSPRSGDLSVYWYQQSLDQGLQFLIQYYNGEERAKGNILERFSAQQFPDLHSELNLSSLELGDSALYFCASSVSPDSTTYGYTFGSGTRLTVV.

This clone showed up just once. V is TRBV28 and J is TRBJ2-1, with D possibly TRBD1 on 5 matching bases. Per the germline V gene, CDR1 is MDHEN and CDR2 is SYDVKM. The CDR3 consists of 15 residues. Trimming removed 2 bases at V and 6 bases at J, with 14 bases between. CDR3 sequence (DNA): TGTGCCAGCAGTTTAATAGGGGATCCCTCCAATGAGCAGTTCTTC. It is translated as CASSLIGDPSNEQFF.

The chain combines TRBV10-2 with TRBJ2-2; TRBD2 might be the D (5 bases). CDR3 length equals 14 residues. CDR1 is WSHSY and CDR2 is SAAADI in the germline V gene. V lost 2 bases and J 4 bases, leaving 8 bases between the germline ends. CDR3 residues: CASSEGLGTGELFF. The CDR3 DNA sequence: TGCGCCAGCAGTGAGGGACTTGGCACCGGGGAGCTGTTTTTT.

The rearrangement links TRBV7-9 to TRBJ1-4, with a weak D call TRBD1 (5 bases). V was pared by 5 bases and J by 4 bases, with 14 bases between. CDR1 and CDR2 from the germline V gene are SEHNR and FQNEAQ (reference sequence). There are 15 residues in the CDR3. DNA for the CDR3: TGTGCCAGCAGCGCCAGGGATTCGGGTAATGAAAAACTGTTTTTT. Translated, it gives CASSARDSGNEKLFF. The complete variable domain, with remaining parts taken from reference TRBV7-9 and TRBJ1-4, reads DTGVSQNPRHKITKRGQNVTFRCDPISEHNRLYWYRQTLGQGPEFLTYFQNEAQLEKSRLLSDRFSAERPKGSFSTLEIQRTEQGDSAMYLCASSARDSGNEKLFFGSGTQLSVL.

This chain connects TRBV29-1 to TRBJ1-5; 11 bases are a match to TRBD1. The CDR3 runs to 13 residues. Germline CDR1 reads SQVTM; CDR2 reads ANQGSEA. V lost 6 bases, J lost 5 bases, and 3 bases stayed unmatched. CDR3 protein: CSVTGQGDQPQHF. The CDR3 region has the DNA TGCAGCGTGACGGGACAGGGGGATCAGCCCCAGCATTTT. Full variable domain (remainder filled in from reference TRBV29-1 and TRBJ1-5): SAVISQKPSRDICQRGTSLTIQCQVDSQVTMMFWYRQQPGQSLTLIATANQGSEATYESGFVIDKFPISRPNLTFSTLTVSNMSPEDSSIYLCSVTGQGDQPQHFGDGTRLSIL.

V usage is TRBV20-1 and J usage is TRBJ1-2, with TRBD1 as a possible D gene (6 bases). V was clipped by 7 bases and J by 0 bases, with 6 bases between them. CDR1 is DFQATT, CDR2 SNEGSKA, per germline (reference sequence). This CDR3 spans 11 amino acids. CDR3 DNA: TGCAGTGGACAGGCTAACTATGGCTACACCTTC. Residues: CSGQANYGYTF.

V and J are TRBV7-2 and TRBJ1-3; TRBD1 might be the D (5 bases). There are 14 residues in the CDR3. The ends were cut back, 0 bases at V and 2 bases at J, with 5 bases in the middle. Germline assignment: CDR1 SGHTA and CDR2 FQGNSA. In DNA, the CDR3 is TGTGCCAGCAGCTTAGCAGGGGCTGGAAACACCATATATTTT. Amino acid sequence: CASSLAGAGNTIYF.

The CDR3 bases are TGTGCCAGTAGAGCGGCTAGCGGATACAATGAGCAGTTCTTC. Its translation: CASRAASGYNEQFF. The V gene is TRBV4-2, the J gene TRBJ2-1; 7 bases fit TRBD2. The J segment lost 4 bases and the V segment lost 9 bases, leaving 9 bases of the junction unmatched. Germline CDR1 LGHNA, CDR2 YNFKEQ. This CDR3 contains 14 residues.

The chain carries TRBV30 and TRBJ2-1; the match to TRBD2 covers 10 bases. Germline V gene lookup returns CDR1 GTSNPN and CDR2 SVGIG (reference sequence). The CDR3 contains 12 residues. Unmatched junction bases numbered 4, after V lost 4 bases and J lost 10 bases. The CDR3 nucleotides read TGTGCCTGGACTAGCGGGAGTAGGGAGCAGTTCTTC. This translates into CAWTSGSREQFF.

The chain has TRBV4-3 and TRBJ2-7, with TRBD1 identical over 8 bases. J gave up 3 bases and V 0 bases, and 10 bases lay outside the gene matches. Germline V gene lookup returns CDR1 LGHNA and CDR2 YSLEER. CDR3 length: 17 amino acids. The CDR3 loop is CASSQEVTRGRNYEQYF. DNA of the CDR3: TGCGCCAGCAGCCAAGAAGTCACCAGGGGGCGGAACTACGAGCAGTACTTC.

This chain connects TRBV27 to TRBJ2-1, with 9 bases identical to TRBD1. The CDR3 runs 15 residues. The V segment lost 6 bases and the J segment 2 bases; nucleotides outside the gene matches: 5. Germline CDR1 reads MNHEY; CDR2 reads SMNVEV (reference sequence). DNA for the CDR3: TGTGCCAGCAGCGAGGACAGGGGAACCTACAATGAGCAGTTCTTC. Its protein is CASSEDRGTYNEQFF.